This T cell receptor beta chain was found in a study of T cell responses to AZD1222 COVID-19 vaccine. Regarding the study as a whole: Recipients of two AZD1222 doses showed rising Spike-specific TCR breadth and depth. Spike was spanned by vaccine-associated CD4 TCRs, which were dominant at 160-218 and 743-854.

Germline V gene sequence: CDR1 SGHTA, CDR2 FQGTGA. The CDR3 has 17 residues. Unmatched junction bases numbered 10, after V lost 1 base and J lost 7 bases. As concerns this clone: Its target is not known.

Profiled with immunoSEQ multiplex PCR; TCRdb holds only in-frame clones, not every one. The sample lists roughly 120,000 clones, over 75% seen once, with over 2.5% in the top ten. This rearrangement joins TRBV7-3 to TRBJ2-1; 10 bases are shared with TRBD1. The clonotype originates from an adult in good health. Material: peripheral blood, obtained on day 0 of AZD1222 vaccination. CDR3 loop: CASSLKARTGGRNEQFF. As DNA, the CDR3 is TGTGCCAGCAGCTTAAAAGCTAGGACAGGGGGTAGAAATGAGCAGTTCTTC.